Included here is one T cell receptor (beta chain) sequence, with context. Its antigen is unidentified. The primer mix had 60 Vbeta and 13 Jbeta primers. The assay was immunoSEQ multiplex PCR, and TCRdb's table has in-frame clones only and misses some. The sample has over 100,000 clones; approximately 76% are singletons. The data belong to a study of cytomegalovirus exposure and HLA in healthy donors. Study background: Researchers previously reported finding about 110 million unique TCR beta sequences from 170 million or so T cells.

Study-level results: Most of the TCR beta V segments (in an earlier analysis) were productive either about 87% or about 30% of the time.

Sequenced material: PBMCs. The clonotype comes from a woman under 30 in good health and CMV-seropositive.

The CDR3 DNA is TGTGCCAGCAGCGGCGGGAGCTCTGGAAACACCATATATTTT. Translating it yields CASSGGSSGNTIYF. The J gene is TRBJ1-3, the V gene TRBV9, with D unclear. This CDR3 has 14 amino acids. Germline assignment: CDR1 SGDLS and CDR2 YYNGEE. V was shortened by 3 bases and J by 0 bases, with 7 bases between the two germline ends.